This note documents a single T cell receptor (beta chain) sequence. Its antigen remains unidentified. This entry is derived from a study of CD8+ T cells in alopecia areata. Study-wide context: A 6-month period off drug followed tofacitinib, which lasted 6 to 18 months.

Whole-study findings and limits: Scalp sample data also include resident alphabeta T cells from normal skin.

RNA was extracted and reverse transcribed into cDNA as the sequencing template. Sequenced by immunoSEQ multiplex PCR; TCRdb stores in-frame clones only, minus some. The table has 250,000 to 300,000 clones, roughly 64% seen once. The treatment here: oral pan-JAK inhibitor, 5-10 mg twice daily. The starting material was CD4+ T cells sorted from blood, obtained at week 24, from a patient treated with tofacitinib. This clonotype was sampled from a human donor with alopecia areata.

DNA for the CDR3: TGTGCCAGCAGTCCTCGGACAGGATTGAGCGGGTACACCTTC. Protein sequence: CASSPRTGLSGYTF. The J gene is TRBJ1-2, the V gene TRBV6-5, with 7 bases identical to TRBD1. Trimming removed 5 bases from V and 11 bases from J; junction bases left unmatched: 14. The CDR3 is 14 residues long. The germline gives CDR1 MNHEY, CDR2 SVGAGI.